This is a list of T cell receptor beta chains from one sample in a study of vaccination effects on CD4 cells after COVID-19. The repertoire was sequenced with immunoSEQ multiplex PCR; TCRdb's copy has only in-frame clones and lacks some. The data show about 73,000 clones, under 80% seen once. No cognate antigen is known for these TCRs. The sequencing used CD4+ T cells from PBMCs cultured with SARS-CoV-2 spike peptides, collected before COVID-19 vaccination. The receptors stem from a human donor who received a COVID-19 vaccine. The conserved cysteine and the conserved F or W are not part of the CDR3 here. D genes are given only for firm matches. Clone size is not always given. Where it is, it says once, few, many or a class for expanded clones.

NA	TRBJ2-1	NA	12	TRBV7-9	ASSRWGSYNEQF
NA	TRBJ1-6	NA	15	TRBV4-1	ASSQVDLGILRSPLH
NA	TRBJ2-3	TRBD2	15	TRBV4-1	ASSQGLAGGPADTQY
once	TRBJ2-1	NA	11	TRBV3-1/TRBV3-2	ASSQGGVDEQF
NA	TRBJ2-3	NA	14	TRBV5-6	ASSLVRGRRADTQY
NA	TRBJ1-2	NA	12	TRBV7-2	ASSLASAPRGYT
NA	TRBJ2-5	NA	12	TRBV24-1	ATSDSLRAQTQY
few	TRBJ1-1	TRBD1	11	TRBV3-1/TRBV3-2	ASTRRGLTEAF
NA	TRBJ1-5	TRBD1	14	TRBV5-6	ASSWGQGTNNQPQH
NA	TRBJ1-5	TRBD1	13	TRBV24-1	ATRPHRGSNQPQH
once	TRBJ2-3	NA	12	TRBV10-3	AISEGLSTDTQY
NA	TRBJ2-3	TRBD2	14	TRBV5-1	ASSLPSGGGQDTQY
NA	TRBJ2-3	TRBD1	12	TRBV5-1	ASRNDRGADTQY
once	TRBJ1-4	TRBD1	13	TRBV5-5	ASSWGGQEGEKLF
NA	TRBJ2-1	TRBD2	13	TRBV10-1	ASSQGGSGGYEQF
NA	TRBJ2-5	TRBD1	13	TRBV18	ASSPNRGRGETQY
NA	TRBJ2-5	TRBD2	13	TRBV14	ASSQDLTSRETQY
NA	TRBJ1-1	TRBD1	14	TRBV24-1	ATSDSGSATGSEAF
NA	TRBJ2-5	NA	12	TRBV2	ASSDNMIGETQY
NA	TRBJ1-2	NA	10	TRBV14	ASSPRGLGYT
few	TRBJ1-2	TRBD1	10	TRBV6-4	ASSNDRVGYT
NA	TRBJ1-5	TRBD1	14	TRBV6-5	ASSSFRGSSNQPQH
NA	TRBJ1-3	TRBD1	15	TRBV5-1	ASSPQGQGTNGNTIY
NA	TRBJ1-3	NA	16	TRBV4-3	ASSQEHVRTYSGNTIY
NA	TRBJ1-5	TRBD1	10	TRBV30	AWSTGSQPQH
NA	TRBJ1-4	TRBD1	13	TRBV5-1	ASSPEGQGSEKLF
NA	TRBJ2-1	TRBD2	14	TRBV7-3	ASSLMGSGGAWEQF
NA	TRBJ2-5	TRBD1	13	TRBV2	ASIFGGQVGETQY
NA	TRBJ2-1	TRBD2	14	TRBV2	ASKAAGAVLGNEQF
NA	TRBJ2-5	TRBD2	13	TRBV25-1	ASSTSGGAGETQY
NA	TRBJ2-5	NA	10	TRBV29-1	SVVLGSETQY
NA	TRBJ2-3	NA	11	TRBV5-1	ASRGAGADTQY
once	TRBJ2-3	NA	16	TRBV9	ASSVTSGAWGSTGTQY
few	TRBJ1-5	NA	10	TRBV19	ASSITGQPQH
NA	TRBJ1-6	NA	13	TRBV7-9	ASSSRDGNNSPLH
NA	TRBJ1-1	NA	12	TRBV7-2	ASSVIWGRTEAF
NA	TRBJ1-1	NA	12	TRBV14	ASTGTTRSTEAF
once	TRBJ2-5	NA	11	TRBV13	ASSLLGGETQY
NA	TRBJ2-2	TRBD2	12	TRBV24-1	ATAGEVHTGELF
NA	TRBJ1-3	NA	13	TRBV9	ASSAEGTGGNTIY
NA	TRBJ2-5	NA	13	TRBV24-1	ATSDTSGTGETQY
NA	TRBJ2-5	NA	11	TRBV3-1/TRBV3-2	ASSGRIQETQY
NA	TRBJ2-2	NA	12	TRBV6-5	ASSYLNRVGELF